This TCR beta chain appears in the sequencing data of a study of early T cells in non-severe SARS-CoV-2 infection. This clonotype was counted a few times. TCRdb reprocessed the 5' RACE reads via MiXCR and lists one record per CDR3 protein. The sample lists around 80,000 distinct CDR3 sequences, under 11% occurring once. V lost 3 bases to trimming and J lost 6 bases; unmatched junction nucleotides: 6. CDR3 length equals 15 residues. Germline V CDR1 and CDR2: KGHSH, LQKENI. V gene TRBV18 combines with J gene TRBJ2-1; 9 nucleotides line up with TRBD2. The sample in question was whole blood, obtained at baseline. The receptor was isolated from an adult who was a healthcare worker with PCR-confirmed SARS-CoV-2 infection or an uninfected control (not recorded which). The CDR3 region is CASSPTSGLGNEQFF. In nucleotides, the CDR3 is TGTGCCAGCTCACCCACTAGCGGGCTTGGCAATGAGCAGTTCTTC.